This T cell receptor beta chain was sequenced during a study of blood T cell repertoires in COVID-19 (dated by TCRdb to the early 2020s). Looking at the study overall: Samples from collaborators originated in the United States, Italy and Spain and spanned both the acute and convalescent phases of COVID-19. The material from the prospective study consisted of cDNA or gDNA derived from T cells, B-cell-depleted T cells, or PBMCs. The dataset comprised deeply sampled blood TCRbeta repertoires from subjects exposed to, actively infected with, or recovered from COVID-19. The repertoires were released in a freely available public database meant as a resource for research on the immune response to SARS-CoV-2. Samples were obtained from the ongoing ImmuneRACE study (first 160 participants) and from over 1,000 subjects provided by 6 global collaborators. The sample metadata nearly always contained a de-identified subject ID, COVID-19 status, age in years and sex. HLA class I and class II types, where available, came from metadata supplied by the sample provider rather than from assay-based typing.

A remark on this clone: Its recognized antigen is unknown. No qualities accompany the bases; no much larger clone lies one base away.

One collaborating source in Seattle enrolled patients during active infection and followed them longitudinally through the course of disease. The collaborating institutions used their own protocols to collect whole blood in K2EDTA tubes. For TCRbeta analysis, collaborators shipped samples as frozen whole blood, isolated PBMCs, or DNA extracted from either of those sample types. TCRbeta CDR3 regions were amplified from genomic DNA by means of the immunoSEQ Assay, a bias-controlled multiplex PCR. The original pipeline was this. The number of nucleated cells in each sample was estimated from the amplification of reference gene primers within the assay. Sequence reads were collapsed and filtered to measure the absolute abundance of every unique TCRbeta CDR3 rearrangement. Productive Simpson clonality was computed per sample as the square root of Simpson's diversity index over productive rearrangements. Sourced from immuneACCESS, this table was stored by TCRdb with only in-frame sequences that have V and J called. A share of the clones is absent; for the studies checked, an unresolved V gene accounts for under half, and the remainder has no known explanation. The V and J calls and the clone size are those of that table, but D and trimming were determined from the DNA. This sample holds 250,000 to 300,000 clones; less than 90% were observed only once. Around 12% of the sample goes to the ten largest clones.

General findings and caveats noted by the study authors: Clinical and demographic metadata were provided uncurated, with the amount varying by source and participant.

In the germline V gene, CDR1 corresponds to SQVTM and CDR2 to ANQGSEA. V and J are trimmed by 4 bases and 6 bases, and the gene matches miss 11 bases of the junction. From the cysteine up to the phenylalanine, the CDR3 has a length of 14 residues. Left in the record is the CDR3 DNA by itself, 42 bases read in frame from the first base. The sequence derives from a woman in her 70s with COVID-19, enrolled during active disease. The sequencing input was peripheral blood. The chain joins TRBV29-1 to TRBJ2-7; 8 central bases correspond to TRBD1. The DNA sequence reads TGCAGCGTTGCTTCACCGGGACAGGCGGGCGAGCAGTACTTC. It is translated as CSVASPGQAGEQYF.